These T cell receptor beta chains were read from a single sample in a study of OX40 agonist ivuxolimab in advanced cancers. Clones were sequenced by immunoSEQ multiplex PCR, and TCRdb holds only the in-frame ones, with some missing. The sample carries more than 75,000 clones, 80% to 90% recorded once. This specimen consisted of CD4+ or CD8+ T cells sorted from blood, obtained in a trial of the OX40 agonist ivuxolimab. All receptors derive from an adult with an advanced solid tumor such as melanoma, head and neck, liver or kidney cancer. Both conserved end residues are part of each CDR3. Fields, in order: D gene, V gene, J gene, clone size, CDR3 protein, CDR3 DNA. The D gene is left open where the match is weak. Rows give clone size only sometimes, using once, few, many, or a class for an expanded clone.

NA	TRBV4-1	TRBJ1-4	NA	CASSYPGQTNEKLFF	TGCGCCAGCAGCTACCCGGGACAAACTAATGAAAAACTGTTTTTT
NA	TRBV19	TRBJ2-4	few	CASSSRTEIQYF	TGTGCCAGTAGTTCGCGGACGGAGATTCAGTACTTC
NA	TRBV5-1	TRBJ2-7	NA	CASSRTGARGNYEQYF	TGCGCCAGCAGCCGGACGGGGGCCAGGGGGAACTACGAGCAGTACTTC
NA	TRBV7-2	TRBJ1-4	NA	CASSLGTRLAGGKLFF	TGTGCCAGCAGCTTAGGAACGAGGTTGGCGGGAGGAAAACTGTTTTTT
NA	TRBV9	TRBJ2-1	NA	CASSNRASEQFF	TGTGCCAGCAGCAACCGAGCGAGTGAGCAGTTCTTC
NA	TRBV5-1	TRBJ1-4	NA	CASSFTGLGEKLFF	TGCGCCAGCAGCTTTACAGGATTAGGCGAAAAACTGTTTTTT
TRBD1	TRBV5-1	TRBJ2-7	NA	CASSFTGGPEQYF	TGCGCCAGCAGCTTCACAGGGGGCCCCGAGCAGTACTTC
NA	TRBV9	TRBJ2-1	NA	CASSVEVTDNNEQFF	TGTGCCAGCAGCGTAGAGGTGACAGACAACAATGAGCAGTTCTTC
NA	TRBV6-5	TRBJ2-1	NA	CASSYQPRVNEQFF	TGTGCCAGCAGTTACCAACCCAGGGTTAATGAGCAGTTCTTC
NA	TRBV19	TRBJ2-3	NA	CASGAQDTQYF	TGTGCCAGTGGGGCTCAGGATACGCAGTATTTT
NA	TRBV29-1	TRBJ1-2	NA	CSVGSGNYGYTF	TGCAGCGTGGGGTCCGGGAACTATGGCTACACCTTC
NA	TRBV7-9	TRBJ2-7	NA	CASSLSGRHSYEQYF	TGTGCCAGCAGCTTATCGGGACGGCATTCCTACGAGCAGTACTTC
NA	TRBV5-1	TRBJ1-3	NA	CASSLVGAGSGNTIYF	TGCGCCAGCAGCTTGGTAGGAGCAGGGTCTGGAAACACCATATATTTT
NA	TRBV5-1	TRBJ2-3	NA	CASSLGSQPSPDTQYF	TGCGCCAGCAGCTTGGGTTCACAGCCCAGCCCAGATACGCAGTATTTT
TRBD2	TRBV5-1	TRBJ2-7	NA	CASSPTTSGGEQYF	TGCGCCAGCAGCCCCACAACTAGCGGGGGGGAGCAGTACTTC
TRBD1	TRBV6-6	TRBJ2-7	NA	CASISDRTGSSYEQYF	TGTGCCAGCATCTCAGACCGGACAGGAAGCTCCTACGAGCAGTACTTC